What follows describes a single TCR beta chain. Germline V gene lookup returns CDR1 SGHKS and CDR2 YYEKEE (reference sequence). The V end was cut by 1 base, the J end by 7 bases, with 11 bases between. The CDR3 contains 13 residues. Vbeta (60) and Jbeta (13) primers were used in the PCR. Only in-frame clones appear in the TCRdb table, and some are missing; sequencing was by immunoSEQ multiplex PCR. The table lists approximately 140,000 clones, approximately 82% of them singletons, with 2.7% in the top ten. This sample is part of a study of cytomegalovirus exposure and HLA in healthy donors. The chain recombines TRBV5-5 with TRBJ1-1; D is ambiguous. Source material: PBMCs. This clonotype was obtained from a boy between 2 and 10 years old in good health and CMV-seronegative. CDR3 protein: CASSLSNGGEAFF. CDR3 in DNA: TGTGCCAGCAGCTTGTCTAACGGAGGTGAAGCTTTCTTT.